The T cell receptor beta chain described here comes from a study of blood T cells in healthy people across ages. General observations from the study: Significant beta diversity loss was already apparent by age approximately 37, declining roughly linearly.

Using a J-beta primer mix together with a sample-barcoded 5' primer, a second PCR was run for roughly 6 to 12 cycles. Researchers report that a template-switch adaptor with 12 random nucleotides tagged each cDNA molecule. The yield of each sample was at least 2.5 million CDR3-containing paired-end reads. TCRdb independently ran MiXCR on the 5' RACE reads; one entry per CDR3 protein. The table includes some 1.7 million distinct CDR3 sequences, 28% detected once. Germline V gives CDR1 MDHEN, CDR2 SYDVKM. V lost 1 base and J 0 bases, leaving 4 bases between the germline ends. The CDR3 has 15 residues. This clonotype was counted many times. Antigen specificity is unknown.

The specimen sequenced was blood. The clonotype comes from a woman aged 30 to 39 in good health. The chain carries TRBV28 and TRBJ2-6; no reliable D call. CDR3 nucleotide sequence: TGTGCCAGCAGTTTATCAAGCTCTGGGGCCAACGTCCTGACTTTC. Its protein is CASSLSSSGANVLTF.